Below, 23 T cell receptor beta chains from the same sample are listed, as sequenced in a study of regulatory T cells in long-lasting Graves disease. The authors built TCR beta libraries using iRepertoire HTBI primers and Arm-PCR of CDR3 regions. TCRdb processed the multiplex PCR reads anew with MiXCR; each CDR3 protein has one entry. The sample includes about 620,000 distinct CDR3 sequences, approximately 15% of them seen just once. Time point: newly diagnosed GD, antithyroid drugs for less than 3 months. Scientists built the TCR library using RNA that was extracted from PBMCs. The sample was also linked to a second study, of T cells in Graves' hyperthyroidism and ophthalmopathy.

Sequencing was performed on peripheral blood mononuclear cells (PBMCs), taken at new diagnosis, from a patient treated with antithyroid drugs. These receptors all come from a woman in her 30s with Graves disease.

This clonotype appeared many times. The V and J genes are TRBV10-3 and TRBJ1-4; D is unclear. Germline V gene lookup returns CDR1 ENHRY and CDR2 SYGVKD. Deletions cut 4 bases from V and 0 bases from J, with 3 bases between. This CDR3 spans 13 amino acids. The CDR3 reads CAISGSTNEKLFF. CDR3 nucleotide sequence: TGTGCCATCAGTGGGTCAACTAATGAAAAACTGTTTTTT.

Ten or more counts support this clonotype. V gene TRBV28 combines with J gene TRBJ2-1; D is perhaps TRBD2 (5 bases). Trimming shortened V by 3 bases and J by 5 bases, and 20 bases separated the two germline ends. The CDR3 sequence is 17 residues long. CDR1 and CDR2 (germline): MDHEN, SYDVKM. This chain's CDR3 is CASSFLSRGVFNNEQFF. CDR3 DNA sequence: TGTGCCAGCAGTTTTTTATCTCGGGGAGTTTTTAACAATGAGCAGTTCTTC.

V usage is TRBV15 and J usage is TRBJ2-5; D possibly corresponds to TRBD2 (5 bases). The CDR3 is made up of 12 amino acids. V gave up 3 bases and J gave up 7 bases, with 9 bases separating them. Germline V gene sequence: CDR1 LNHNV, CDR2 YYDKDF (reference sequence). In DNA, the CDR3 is TGTGCCACCAGCAGGGAGGTCGGGACCCAGTACTTC. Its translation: CATSREVGTQYF.

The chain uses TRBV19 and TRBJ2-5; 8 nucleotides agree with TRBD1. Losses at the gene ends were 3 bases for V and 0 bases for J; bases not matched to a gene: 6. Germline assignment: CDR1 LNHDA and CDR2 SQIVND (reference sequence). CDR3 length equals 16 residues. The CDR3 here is CASSIGGTGHQETQYF. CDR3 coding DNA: TGTGCCAGTAGTATTGGCGGGACAGGTCACCAAGAGACCCAGTACTTC.

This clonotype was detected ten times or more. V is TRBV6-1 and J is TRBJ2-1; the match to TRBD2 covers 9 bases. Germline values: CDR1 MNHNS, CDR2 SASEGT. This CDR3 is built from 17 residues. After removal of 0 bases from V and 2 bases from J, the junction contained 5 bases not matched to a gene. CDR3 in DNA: TGTGCCAGCAGTGAAGCCGGTAGCGGGGGCCCCTACAATGAGCAGTTCTTC. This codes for CASSEAGSGGPYNEQFF.

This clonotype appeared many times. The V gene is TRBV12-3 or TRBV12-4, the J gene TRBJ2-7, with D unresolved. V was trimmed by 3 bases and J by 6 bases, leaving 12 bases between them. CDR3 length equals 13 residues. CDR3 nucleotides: TGTGCCAGCAGTTTGCGAGAAGGGCGCGAGCAGTACTTC. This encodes CASSLREGREQYF.

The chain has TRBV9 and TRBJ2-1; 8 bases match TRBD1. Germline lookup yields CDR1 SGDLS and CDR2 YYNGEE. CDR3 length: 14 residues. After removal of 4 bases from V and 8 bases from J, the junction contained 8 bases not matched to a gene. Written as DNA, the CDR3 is TGTGCCAGCAGCTGGACAGGGAAGACTGATGAGCAGTTCTTC. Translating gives CASSWTGKTDEQFF.

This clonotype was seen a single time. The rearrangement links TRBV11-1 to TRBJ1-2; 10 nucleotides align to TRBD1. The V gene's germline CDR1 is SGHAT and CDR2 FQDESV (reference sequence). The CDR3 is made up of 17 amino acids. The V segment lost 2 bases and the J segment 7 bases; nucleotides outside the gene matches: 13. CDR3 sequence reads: CASSLSTRDRGFFGYTF. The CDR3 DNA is TGTGCCAGCAGCTTATCGACGCGGGACAGGGGCTTTTTTGGCTACACCTTC.

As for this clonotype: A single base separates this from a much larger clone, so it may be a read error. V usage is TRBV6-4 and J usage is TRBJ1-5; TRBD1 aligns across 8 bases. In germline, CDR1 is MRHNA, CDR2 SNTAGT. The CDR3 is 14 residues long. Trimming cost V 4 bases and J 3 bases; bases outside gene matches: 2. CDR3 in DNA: TGTGCCAGCAGTGGGGGACAGGACAATCAGCCCCAGCATTTT. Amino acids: CASSGGQDNQPQHF.

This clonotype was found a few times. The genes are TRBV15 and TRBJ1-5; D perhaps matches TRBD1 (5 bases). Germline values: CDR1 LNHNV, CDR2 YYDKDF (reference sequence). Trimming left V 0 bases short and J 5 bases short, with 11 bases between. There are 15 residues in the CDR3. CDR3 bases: TGTGCCACCAGCAGAGATGGAGGGGTGGATCAGCCCCAGCATTTT. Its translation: CATSRDGGVDQPQHF.

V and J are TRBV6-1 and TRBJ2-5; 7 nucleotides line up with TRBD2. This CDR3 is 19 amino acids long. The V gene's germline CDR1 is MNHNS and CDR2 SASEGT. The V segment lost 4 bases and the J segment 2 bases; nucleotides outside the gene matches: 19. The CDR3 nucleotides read TGTGCCAGCAGTGCCACGGGACTACTTACCCTTGGCCGTCAAGAGACCCAGTACTTC. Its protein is CASSATGLLTLGRQETQYF.

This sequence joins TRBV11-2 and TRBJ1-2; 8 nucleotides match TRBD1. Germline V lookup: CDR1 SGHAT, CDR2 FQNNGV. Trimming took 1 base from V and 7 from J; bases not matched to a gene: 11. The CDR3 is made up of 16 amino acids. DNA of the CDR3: TGTGCCAGCAGCTTAGGGTCTGGGACAGGTCGTTCTGGCTACACCTTC. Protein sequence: CASSLGSGTGRSGYTF.

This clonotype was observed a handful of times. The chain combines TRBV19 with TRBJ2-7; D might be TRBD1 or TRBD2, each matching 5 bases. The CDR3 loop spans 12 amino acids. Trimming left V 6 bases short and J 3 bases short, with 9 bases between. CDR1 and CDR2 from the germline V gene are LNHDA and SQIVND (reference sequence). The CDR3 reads CASRGTNYEQYF. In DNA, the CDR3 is TGTGCCAGTAGAGGGACCAACTACGAGCAGTACTTC.

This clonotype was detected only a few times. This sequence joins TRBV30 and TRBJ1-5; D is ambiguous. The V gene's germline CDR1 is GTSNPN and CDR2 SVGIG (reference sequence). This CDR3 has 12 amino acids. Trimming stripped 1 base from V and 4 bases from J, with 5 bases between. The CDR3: CAWSDRNQPQHF. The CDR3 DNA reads TGTGCCTGGAGTGATCGGAATCAGCCCCAGCATTTT.

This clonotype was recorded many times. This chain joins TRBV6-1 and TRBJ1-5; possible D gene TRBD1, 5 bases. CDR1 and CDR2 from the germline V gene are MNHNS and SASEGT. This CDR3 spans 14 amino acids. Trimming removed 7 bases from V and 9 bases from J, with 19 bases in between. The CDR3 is CASTENLRVPPQHF. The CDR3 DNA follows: TGTGCCAGCACCGAAAATCTCAGGGTTCCGCCCCAGCATTTT.

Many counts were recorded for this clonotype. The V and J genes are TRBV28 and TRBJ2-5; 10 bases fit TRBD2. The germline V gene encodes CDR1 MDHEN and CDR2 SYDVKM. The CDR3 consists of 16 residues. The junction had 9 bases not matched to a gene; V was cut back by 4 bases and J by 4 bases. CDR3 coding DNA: TGTGCCAGCAGTTATGGGACTAGCGACAATTCAGAGACCCAGTACTTC. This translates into CASSYGTSDNSETQYF.

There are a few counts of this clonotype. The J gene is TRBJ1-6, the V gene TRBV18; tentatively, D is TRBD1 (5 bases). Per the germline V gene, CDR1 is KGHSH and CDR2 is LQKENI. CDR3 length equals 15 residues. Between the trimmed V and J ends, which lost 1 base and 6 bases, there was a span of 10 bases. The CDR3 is CASSPRGLGNSPLHF. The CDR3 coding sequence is TGTGCCAGCTCACCACGGGGACTGGGTAATTCACCCCTCCACTTT.

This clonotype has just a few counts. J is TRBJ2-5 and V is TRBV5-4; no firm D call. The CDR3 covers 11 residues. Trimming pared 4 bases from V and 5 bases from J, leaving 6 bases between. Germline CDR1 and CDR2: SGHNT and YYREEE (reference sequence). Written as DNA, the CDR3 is TGTGCCAGCAGCGACCGGGAGACCCAGTACTTC. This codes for CASSDRETQYF.

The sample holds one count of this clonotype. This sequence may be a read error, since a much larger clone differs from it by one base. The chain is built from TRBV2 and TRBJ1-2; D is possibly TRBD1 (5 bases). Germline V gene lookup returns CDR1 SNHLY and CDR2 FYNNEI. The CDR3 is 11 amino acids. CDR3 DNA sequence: TGTGCCAGCAGCCGGGGGGAGGCCGTCGTCTTC. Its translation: CASSRGEAVVF.

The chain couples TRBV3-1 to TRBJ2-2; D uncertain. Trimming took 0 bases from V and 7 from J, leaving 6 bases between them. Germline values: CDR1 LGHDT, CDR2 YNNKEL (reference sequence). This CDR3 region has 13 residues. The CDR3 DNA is TGTGCCAGCAGCCAAGATCCAGTCGGGGAGCTGTTTTTT. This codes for CASSQDPVGELFF.

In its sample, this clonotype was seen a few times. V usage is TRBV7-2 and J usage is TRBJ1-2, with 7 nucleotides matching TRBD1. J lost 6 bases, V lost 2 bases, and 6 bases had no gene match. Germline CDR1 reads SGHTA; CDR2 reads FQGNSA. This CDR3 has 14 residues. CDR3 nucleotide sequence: TGTGCCAGCAGCTTAAAAGGGACAGTGGATGGCTACACCTTC. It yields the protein CASSLKGTVDGYTF.

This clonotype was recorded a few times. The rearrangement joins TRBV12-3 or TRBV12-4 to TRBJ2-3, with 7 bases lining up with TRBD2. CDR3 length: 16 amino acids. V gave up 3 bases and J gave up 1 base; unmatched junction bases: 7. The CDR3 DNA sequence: TGTGCCAGCAGTTTGGGGGGGATTACTGGCACAGATACGCAGTATTTT. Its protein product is CASSLGGITGTDTQYF.

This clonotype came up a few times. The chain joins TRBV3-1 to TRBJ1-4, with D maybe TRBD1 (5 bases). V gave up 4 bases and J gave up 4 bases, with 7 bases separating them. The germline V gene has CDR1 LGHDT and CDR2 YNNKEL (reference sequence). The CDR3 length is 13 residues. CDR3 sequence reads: CASSPTVNEKLFF. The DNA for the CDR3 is TGTGCCAGCAGCCCGACAGTTAATGAAAAACTGTTTTTT.